The sequence of this TCR beta chain was determined in a study of T cells in localized non-small cell lung cancer. The study's findings and limits: Greater blood T cell density accompanied longer overall survival.

Method: immunoSEQ multiplex PCR; TCRdb's copy keeps in-frame clones and lacks some. This sample has about 72,000 clones, with 80% to 90% found just once. Regarding this clone: As yet, its antigen is unknown.

Between the trimmed V and J ends, which lost 0 bases and 2 bases, there was a span of 2 bases. Germline assignment: CDR1 SGHTA and CDR2 FQGTGA. CDR3 length: 13 residues. Sequencing was performed on peripheral blood, taken before any cancer treatment. The V gene is TRBV7-3, the J gene TRBJ1-5; no reliable D call. This clonotype was obtained from a female donor at least 60 years old with stage I lung adenocarcinoma. CDR3 nucleotide sequence: TGTGCCAGCAGCTTAACCGGCAATCAGCCCCAGCATTTT. Amino acid sequence: CASSLTGNQPQHF.